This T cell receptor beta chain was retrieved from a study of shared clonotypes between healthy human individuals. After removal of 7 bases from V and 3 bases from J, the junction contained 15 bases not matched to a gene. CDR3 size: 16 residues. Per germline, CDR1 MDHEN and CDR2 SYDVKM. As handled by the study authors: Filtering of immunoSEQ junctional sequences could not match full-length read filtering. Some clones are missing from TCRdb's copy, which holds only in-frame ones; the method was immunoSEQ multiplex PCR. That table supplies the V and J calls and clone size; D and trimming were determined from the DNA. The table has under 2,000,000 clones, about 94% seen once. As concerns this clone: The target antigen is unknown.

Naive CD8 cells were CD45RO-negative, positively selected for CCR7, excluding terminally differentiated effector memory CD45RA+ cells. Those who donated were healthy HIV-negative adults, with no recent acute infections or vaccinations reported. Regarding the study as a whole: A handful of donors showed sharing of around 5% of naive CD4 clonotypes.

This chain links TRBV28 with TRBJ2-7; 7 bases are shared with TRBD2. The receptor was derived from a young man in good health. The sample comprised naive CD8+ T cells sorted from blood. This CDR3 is CASTQDFREEGYEQYF. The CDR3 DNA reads TGTGCCAGCACCCAGGATTTCCGGGAGGAGGGCTACGAGCAGTACTTC.